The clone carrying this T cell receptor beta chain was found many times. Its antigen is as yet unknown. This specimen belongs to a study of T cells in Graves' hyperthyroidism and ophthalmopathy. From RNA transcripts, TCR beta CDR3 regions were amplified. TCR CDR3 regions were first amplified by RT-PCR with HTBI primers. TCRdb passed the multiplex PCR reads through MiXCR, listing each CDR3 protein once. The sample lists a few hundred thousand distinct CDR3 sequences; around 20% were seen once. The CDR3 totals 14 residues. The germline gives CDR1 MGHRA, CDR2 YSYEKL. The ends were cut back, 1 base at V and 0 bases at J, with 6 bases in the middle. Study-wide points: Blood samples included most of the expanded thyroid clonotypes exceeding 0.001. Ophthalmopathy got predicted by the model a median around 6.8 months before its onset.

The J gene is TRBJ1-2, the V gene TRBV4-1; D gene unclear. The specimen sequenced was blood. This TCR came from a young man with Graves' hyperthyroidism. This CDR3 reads CASSQGQTNYGYTF. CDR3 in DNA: TGCGCCAGCAGCCAAGGCCAGACTAACTATGGCTACACCTTC.